The text below deals with one T cell receptor beta chain. What it binds is not known. The read falls 3 residues short of the CDR3 end, and the missing part is taken from the germline J gene. The record originates from a study of T cells in women clearing cervical HPV infection. As for the study in general: Donors had HPV16-related CIN3 or worse; 2 had invasive cancer. Whole-study results and caveats: Each sample's T-cell count was unknown, possibly confounding richness.

This table comes from immunoSEQ multiplex PCR, and its TCRdb copy is limited to in-frame clones, with some not included. The sample features under 40,000 clones, with roughly 3.4% in its top ten. The CDR3 sequence is 15 residues long. Trimming removed 3 bases from V and 7 bases from J, with 16 bases in between. Looked up from germline, CDR1 is SNHLY and CDR2 is FYNNEI. Sequenced sample: blood buffy coat. J is TRBJ2-1 and V is TRBV2; no clear D. This receptor was obtained from a woman between 18 and 70 years old with a cervical HPV16 infection that either progressed to CIN3+ or cleared (not recorded which). The covered CDR3 bases are TGTGCCAGCAGTGAGGTGTTAGTCCCTCCGAATGAG. Amino acids: CASSEVLVPPNE. The complete CDR3 sequence is CASSEVLVPPNEQFF.